Described below is a single T cell receptor beta chain sequence and its context. Its antigen remains unidentified. The junction does not match germline at one end; this may be a read error. Donors were systemically healthy Caucasian individuals from Russia aged roughly 6 to 100 years. The entry originates in a study of blood T cells in healthy people across ages. General observations from the study: A conclusive naive versus antigen-experienced comparison was prevented by the unsorted PBMCs. A greater number of naive CD4+ cells and higher diversity distinguished long-lived donors from aged donors.

Alongside a J-beta primer mix, a sample-barcoded 5' primer served in a second PCR lasting roughly 7 to 11 cycles. Each cDNA molecule received a tag from a template-switch adaptor that had 12 random nucleotides. In TCRdb, the 5' RACE reads were re-called with MiXCR into one record per CDR3 protein. The sample shows approximately 1.5 million distinct CDR3 sequences, approximately 39% of them seen only once. This clonotype was obtained from a young woman in good health. Sequences were obtained from blood.

For the CDR3, the DNA is TGCACCAGCAGCCAAGATCACAGGGGAGTTGGAGATACGCAGTATTTT. Translated, it gives CTSSQDHRGVGDTQYF. The chain is built from TRBV4-1 and TRBJ2-3; 7 bases are a match to TRBD1. This CDR3 comprises 16 residues. Looked up from germline, CDR1 is MGHRA and CDR2 is YSYEKL.